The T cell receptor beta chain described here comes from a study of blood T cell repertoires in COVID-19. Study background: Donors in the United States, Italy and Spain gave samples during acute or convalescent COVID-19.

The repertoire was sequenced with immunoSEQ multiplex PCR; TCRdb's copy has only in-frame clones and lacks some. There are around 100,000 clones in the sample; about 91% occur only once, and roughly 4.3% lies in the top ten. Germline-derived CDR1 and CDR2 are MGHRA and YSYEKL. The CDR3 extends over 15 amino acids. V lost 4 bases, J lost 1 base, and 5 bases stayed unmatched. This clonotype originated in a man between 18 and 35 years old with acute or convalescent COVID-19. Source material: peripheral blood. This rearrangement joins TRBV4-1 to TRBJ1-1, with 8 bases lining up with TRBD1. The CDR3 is CASSLLTGENTEAFF. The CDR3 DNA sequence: TGCGCCAGCAGCCTTTTGACAGGGGAGAACACTGAAGCTTTCTTT.